The 20 T cell receptor beta chains in this list originate from one sample, sequenced in a study of blood T cell repertoires in COVID-19. Sequencing used immunoSEQ multiplex PCR; TCRdb keeps in-frame clones, though not all of them. The table records about 48,000 clones, around 79% of them present only once. Sequenced sample: peripheral blood. Source of these receptors: a human donor with active or convalescent COVID-19. The donor label of this sample is uncertain.

This sequence joins TRBV18 and TRBJ1-1, with D possibly being TRBD1 (5 bases). Trimming shortened V by 6 bases and J by 1 base, and 9 bases separated the two germline ends. Germline lookup yields CDR1 KGHSH and CDR2 LQKENI. CDR3 length: 13 amino acids. CDR3 sequence: CASSQGGNTEAFF. CDR3 nucleotides: TGTGCCAGCTCCCAGGGAGGGAACACTGAAGCTTTCTTT.

This clone was detected only once. This rearrangement joins TRBV15 to TRBJ2-1, with 9 bases lining up with TRBD2. The germline CDR1 and CDR2 sequences are LNHNV and YYDKDF (reference sequence). The CDR3 consists of 16 residues. V shed 4 bases and J 3 bases; nucleotides not matched to a gene: 7. As DNA, the CDR3 is TGTGCCACCAGCAAGGGGGCGGGAGGGTTCTACAATGAGCAGTTCTTC. Translated, it gives CATSKGAGGFYNEQFF.

There are a few counts of this clone. The rearrangement links TRBV18 to TRBJ1-4; D is uncertain. From germline, CDR1 is KGHSH and CDR2 LQKENI. V lost 0 bases and J lost 5, with 16 bases in between. This CDR3 region has 17 residues. CDR3 coding DNA: TGTGCCAGCTCACCACCTAGCGTCGGACTGGTGAATGAAAAACTGTTTTTT. This codes for CASSPPSVGLVNEKLFF.

The chain joins TRBV11-2 to TRBJ1-6; D might be TRBD1 (6 bases). The CDR3 has 14 residues. Trimming stripped 6 bases from V and 6 bases from J, with 12 bases between. CDR1 SGHAT and CDR2 FQNNGV come from the germline V gene. CDR3 sequence reads: CASRPQGINSPLHF. CDR3 coding DNA: TGTGCCAGCAGGCCACAGGGTATTAATTCACCCCTCCACTTT.

The chain joins TRBV9 to TRBJ1-4, with 9 bases aligning to TRBD1. Trimming cost V 3 bases and J 6 bases; bases outside gene matches: 3. Per germline, CDR1 SGDLS and CDR2 YYNGEE. The CDR3 spans 14 residues. The CDR3 region has the DNA TGTGCCAGCAGCGAGGACAGGGGTGATGAAAAACTGTTTTTT. It translates to CASSEDRGDEKLFF.

The chain carries TRBV6-4 and TRBJ1-1, with 11 bases lining up with TRBD1. The CDR3 runs 14 residues. The germline CDR1 and CDR2 sequences are MRHNA and SNTAGT. The V gene end was trimmed by 2 bases and the J gene end by 4 bases; junction bases not matched to a gene: 0. CDR3 nucleotides: TGTGCCAGCAGTGACGGGACAGGGGGCACTGAAGCTTTCTTT. This gives the protein CASSDGTGGTEAFF.

V gene TRBV30 combines with J gene TRBJ1-1; D unresolved. Germline V gene data show CDR1 as GTSNPN and CDR2 as SVGIG (reference sequence). The CDR3 contains 13 residues. V lost 4 bases and J 2 bases, leaving 11 bases between the germline ends. DNA of the CDR3: TGTGCCTGGACGACACAGACCAACACTGAAGCTTTCTTT. As protein: CAWTTQTNTEAFF.

This clone was detected a few times. The chain joins TRBV4-2 to TRBJ2-5, with 12 bases fitting TRBD2. After removal of 1 base from V and 5 bases from J, the junction contained 5 bases not matched to a gene. CDR3 length equals 16 residues. CDR1 and CDR2 from the germline V gene are LGHNA and YNFKEQ. For the CDR3, the DNA is TGTGCCAGCAGCCAAGGGACTAGCGGGGAGAGGGAGACCCAGTACTTC. It specifies CASSQGTSGERETQYF.

This clone appeared once. J is TRBJ2-7 and V is TRBV5-1, with a possible D match to TRBD2 (6 bases). The CDR3 totals 15 residues. Germline CDR1 SGHRS, CDR2 YFSETQ. Deletions cut 1 base from V and 3 bases from J, with 14 bases between. CDR3 sequence: CASSLRASDLYEQYF. The CDR3 nucleotides are TGCGCCAGCAGCTTGCGCGCTAGCGACCTCTACGAGCAGTACTTC.

This clone appeared a few times. This chain connects TRBV4-3 to TRBJ2-5; 9 nucleotides align to TRBD1. Trimming took 0 bases from V and 5 from J; bases not matched to a gene: 16. CDR1 is LGHNA, CDR2 YSLEER, per germline. The CDR3 spans 19 residues. The CDR3 is CASSQERGTGNWFRETQYF. DNA of the CDR3: TGCGCCAGCAGCCAAGAACGAGGGACAGGGAACTGGTTTAGGGAGACCCAGTACTTC.

This sequence joins TRBV7-2 and TRBJ2-7, with 12 bases identical to TRBD1. J was trimmed by 5 bases and V by 2 bases; bases with no gene match: 7. There are 16 residues in the CDR3. The germline gives CDR1 SGHTA, CDR2 FQGNSA. Here the CDR3 reads CASSLRPGQGAHEQYF. Written as DNA, the CDR3 is TGTGCCAGCAGCTTACGCCCGGGACAGGGGGCTCACGAGCAGTACTTC.

The chain is built from TRBV7-3 and TRBJ2-1; TRBD2 aligns across 9 bases. This CDR3 is 16 amino acids long. Germline CDR1 and CDR2: SGHTA and FQGTGA. J gave up 8 bases and V 5 bases, and 13 bases lay outside the gene matches. The CDR3 nucleotides read TGTGCCAGCAGCCCAGATAGCGGGAGAGGTTTAGATGAGCAGTTCTTC. Its translation is CASSPDSGRGLDEQFF.

The chain employs TRBV28 and TRBJ1-3; no firm D call. The germline V and J ends were trimmed by 6 bases and 0 bases, with 12 bases remaining between them. Germline loops: CDR1 MDHEN, CDR2 SYDVKM. This CDR3 contains 15 residues. CDR3 in DNA: TGTGCCAGCAGCATCGCGGGGTCCTCTGGAAACACCATATATTTT. Protein sequence: CASSIAGSSGNTIYF.

The rearrangement links TRBV6-4 to TRBJ1-5, with D maybe TRBD1 (6 bases). The V gene's germline CDR1 is MRHNA and CDR2 SNTAGT. The CDR3 runs 14 residues. V lost 8 bases to trimming and J lost 5 bases, with 16 bases between them. CDR3 DNA: TGTGCCAGCGGGGGTCCAGGGGTTGATCAGCCCCAGCATTTT. This codes for CASGGPGVDQPQHF.

The chain employs TRBV19 and TRBJ2-7; TRBD2 matches 8 bases. V lost 4 bases, J lost 2 bases, and 4 bases stayed unmatched. Germline V gives CDR1 LNHDA, CDR2 SQIVND (reference sequence). The CDR3 consists of 14 residues. In DNA, the CDR3 is TGTGCCAGTAGTACCAGAGCGGGAGCCTACGAGCAGTACTTC. Translated, it gives CASSTRAGAYEQYF.

This clone was seen only once. The chain joins TRBV9 to TRBJ2-2; D not certain. V lost 0 bases, J lost 3 bases, and 9 bases lay in between. The CDR3 consists of 15 residues. In germline, CDR1 is SGDLS, CDR2 YYNGEE. CDR3 in DNA: TGTGCCAGCAGCGTAGATAGCAGTTACACCGGGGAGCTGTTTTTT. It yields the protein CASSVDSSYTGELFF.

V is TRBV24-1 and J is TRBJ2-3, with 13 positions matching TRBD2. This CDR3 region has 15 residues. V lost 7 bases, J lost 3 bases, and 3 bases stayed unmatched. Germline V gives CDR1 KGHDR, CDR2 SFDVKD. This CDR3 is CATSGTSGNTDTQYF. The CDR3 coding sequence is TGTGCCACCAGCGGGACTAGCGGGAATACAGATACGCAGTATTTT.

The chain is built from TRBV25-1 and TRBJ1-2; D perhaps matches TRBD1 (5 bases). Trimming pared 4 bases from V and 4 bases from J, leaving 16 bases between. CDR1 and CDR2 from the germline V gene are MGHDK and SYGVNS. The CDR3 totals 15 residues. This CDR3 is CASSGQGHLSYGYTF. Here the CDR3 DNA reads TGTGCCAGCAGTGGTCAGGGCCACCTCAGCTATGGCTACACCTTC.

This sequence joins TRBV11-1 and TRBJ1-1, with 7 bases that match TRBD1. The CDR3 extends over 17 amino acids. CDR1 is SGHAT and CDR2 is FQDESV in the germline V gene (reference sequence). Trimming removed 0 bases from V and 5 bases from J; junction bases left unmatched: 12. For the CDR3, the DNA is TGTGCCAGCAGCTTAGCGAAGGGGAGACAGGGCCGAACTGAAGCTTTCTTT. Protein product: CASSLAKGRQGRTEAFF.

The chain couples TRBV5-4 to TRBJ1-1; D possibly corresponds to TRBD1 (5 bases). This CDR3 is built from 18 residues. Looked up from germline, CDR1 is SGHNT and CDR2 is YYREEE (reference sequence). The V end lost 0 bases, the J end lost 2 bases, and 20 bases lay between the germline ends. CDR3 region: CASSLGGDGALSNTEAFF. The CDR3 bases are TGTGCCAGCAGCTTGGGGGGGGACGGCGCCCTAAGCAACACTGAAGCTTTCTTT.